This TCR beta chain was identified during a study of T-cell reconstitution after alpha-beta-depleted transplantation in children listed by TCRdb under 2016. Regarding the study in general: Using TCR repertoire profiling, the study followed T-cell immune reconstitution in a quantitative way in children after TCRalphabeta/CD19-depleted allogeneic hematopoietic cell transplantation. The full study reports these points: In some patients, high TCRbeta diversity at day 60 was attributed to recipient T cells and intrathymic progenitors that had survived conditioning. Over subsequent months, a decline in hyperexpanded clone frequencies was noted, and after one year, T-cell counts and TCRbeta diversity were mostly ascribed to newly produced T cells. The apparently early recovery of alphabetaT-cell counts about two months after transplant reportedly depended on only several hundred rapidly expanded clones that came from non-depleted graft cells.

Receptors were amplified or captured by PCR. The sequencing machine was an Illumina HiSeq 2500. Molecular barcoding was employed in the preparation of TCR libraries, with unique molecular identifiers being used to normalize TCRbeta repertoire quantification. TCRdb redid the processing of the public reads, applying fastp at Q25 and MiXCR, and retained in-frame beta chains. Rows with a matching CDR3 protein are joined into one entry that keeps the most common DNA and genes. This sample gives about 120,000 distinct CDR3 sequences in total; 23% of them show up just once. Approximately 10% of the sample rests with the top ten. What this sample's treatment or condition label stands for: allogeneic hematopoietic cell transplantation with graft depleted of TCRalphabeta T cells and CD19 B cells. Transplant recipients were children who received TCRalphabeta/CD19-depleted allogeneic hematopoietic cell grafts.

The sample holds many counts of this clonotype. Its antigen is currently not known. One base away there is no much larger clone; base qualities are not given. The sample in question was PBMCs, mostly from graft donor cells, obtained 180 days after TCRalphabeta/CD19-depleted stem cell transplant. The sequence derives from a male patient aged 2 to 10 who had a stem cell transplant for chronic granulomatous disease, so the T cells may come from the graft donor.

The CDR3 sequence is CASSWGPDRIWVQETQYF. The bases read TGCGCCAGCAGCTGGGGTCCTGATCGAATTTGGGTTCAAGAGACCCAGTACTTC. This chain joins TRBV5-1 to TRBJ2-5, with an unclear D gene assignment. Cut back by 3 bases and 2 bases, the V and J ends lie 23 bases apart. The CDR3 contains 18 residues, cysteine and phenylalanine counted. Kept here is only the CDR3 DNA, which spans 54 bases and is read in frame from base 1. For CDR1 and CDR2, the germline V gene lists SGHRS and YFSETQ.